The clone carrying this T cell receptor (beta chain) was recorded at least ten times. Its antigen remains unknown. Germline CDR1 reads SGHRS; CDR2 reads YFSETQ. The CDR3 contains 12 residues. Trimming shortened V by 2 bases and J by 4 bases, and 5 bases separated the two germline ends. These data come from a study of T-cell reconstitution after alpha-beta-depleted transplantation in children. Library preparation (for TCRbeta) was performed with unique molecular identifiers. TCRdb reprocessed the PCR reads with MiXCR, giving one entry per CDR3 protein. The sample holds about 290,000 distinct CDR3 sequences, 7.5% to 9% seen once. Findings and limits, study-wide: T-cell numbers and diversity, one year after transplant, stemmed largely from T cells that were newly produced.

The origin of this receptor is a female patient younger than 10 who had a stem cell transplant for Fanconi anemia, so the T cells may come from the graft donor. The specimen comprised peripheral blood, sampled 360 days after TCRalphabeta/CD19-depleted stem cell transplant. The V call is TRBV5-1, the J call TRBJ2-3; D is unclear. The CDR3 DNA reads as TGCGCCAGCAGCTTTGAGGCAGATACGCAGTATTTT. Encoded protein: CASSFEADTQYF. Complete variable domain (other parts from reference TRBV5-1 and TRBJ2-3): KAGVTQTPRYLIKTRGQQVTLSCSPISGHRSVSWYQQTPGQGLQFLFEYFSETQRNKGNFPGRFSGRQFSNSRSEMNVSTLELGDSALYLCASSFEADTQYFGPGTRLTVL.